These 18 T cell receptor beta chains came from one sample sequenced in a study of CD8 T cells in Susac syndrome. RNA amounts of roughly 0.5 to 1 ug underwent reverse transcription with random hexamers. TCRdb reanalysed the immunoSEQ multiplex PCR reads using MiXCR and keeps one entry per CDR3 protein. The profile shows approximately 200,000 distinct CDR3 sequences, about 93% of them singletons. What was sequenced was CD8+ T cells from PBMCs. The source is a human donor with multiple sclerosis.

This chain uses TRBV9 with TRBJ2-5, with D possibly TRBD1 on 6 matching bases. Per germline, CDR1 SGDLS and CDR2 YYNGEE. The germline V and J ends were trimmed by 3 bases and 7 bases, with 13 bases remaining between them. The CDR3 has 13 residues. CDR3 protein: CASSDSLGGTQYF. CDR3 nucleotides: TGTGCCAGCAGCGACTCCCTAGGGGGGACCCAGTACTTC.

With respect to this clonotype: At one boundary the junction diverges from the germline segment, which might be a read error. The chain has TRBV7-6 and TRBJ2-2, with D uncertain. Per germline, CDR1 SGHVS and CDR2 FNYEAQ. The CDR3 runs 14 residues. In nucleotides, the CDR3 is TGTGCCAGCAGCCCTATGATGAACTCCGGGGAGCTGTTTTTT. Translated, it gives CASSPMMNSGELFF.

The rearrangement uses TRBV3-1 and TRBJ2-1, with TRBD1 matching 7 bases. The CDR3 has 16 residues. J gave up 2 bases and V 4 bases, and 8 bases lay outside the gene matches. Germline V gives CDR1 LGHDT, CDR2 YNNKEL (reference sequence). The CDR3 spells CASSRGGVSTYNEQFF. For the CDR3, the DNA is TGTGCCAGCAGCCGAGGGGGCGTTTCTACCTACAATGAGCAGTTCTTC.

The genes are TRBV30 and TRBJ2-7; 8 bases agree with TRBD2. Trimming removed 0 bases from V and 3 bases from J; junction bases left unmatched: 4. Per germline, CDR1 GTSNPN and CDR2 SVGIG (reference sequence). There are 14 residues in the CDR3. In nucleotides, the CDR3 is TGTGCCTGGAGTGTCGGGGGGGCTTACTACGAGCAGTACTTC. Residues: CAWSVGGAYYEQYF.

V usage is TRBV20-1 and J usage is TRBJ2-5, with a weak D call TRBD2 (6 bases). The CDR3 runs 17 residues. The V end lost 5 bases, the J end lost 7 bases, and 29 bases lay between the germline ends. CDR1 and CDR2 (germline): DFQATT, SNEGSKA (reference sequence). CDR3 sequence (DNA): TGCAGTGCTCGTTTTTGGGGAGCGCCCAAGTTGGGGGGGACCCAGTACTTC. Translating it yields CSARFWGAPKLGGTQYF.

The chain has TRBV6-2 or TRBV6-3 and TRBJ1-1, with 10 positions matching TRBD1. The CDR3 spans 16 residues. Losses at the gene ends were 6 bases for V and 5 bases for J; bases not matched to a gene: 12. Germline CDR1 and CDR2: MNHEY and SVGEGT. The CDR3: CASRISTGGRRTEAFF. DNA for the CDR3: TGTGCCAGCAGGATTTCGACAGGGGGCCGGAGGACTGAAGCTTTCTTT.

Written as DNA, the CDR3 is TGTGCCAGCAGCCCACCCCCGGGGGGCGGGGAGCTGTTTTTT. Its translation: CASSPPPGGGELFF. The V and J genes are TRBV9 and TRBJ2-2, with 7 positions matching TRBD2. After removal of 4 bases from V and 7 bases from J, the junction contained 7 bases not matched to a gene. CDR3 length: 14 residues. Per the germline V gene, CDR1 is SGDLS and CDR2 is YYNGEE.

The J gene is TRBJ1-4, the V gene TRBV20-1; 8 bases are a match to TRBD1. Germline CDR1 is DFQATT and CDR2 is SNEGSKA (reference sequence). The CDR3 has 19 amino acids. V lost 0 bases, J lost 7 bases, and 19 bases stayed unmatched. The CDR3 DNA is TGCAGTGCTAGAGACCCACGGGGACAGGTTCGGAACGAGGGTGAAAAACTGTTTTTT. Translated: CSARDPRGQVRNEGEKLFF.

The chain carries TRBV10-2 and TRBJ1-4; the D gene is possibly TRBD1 (5 bases). The CDR3 runs 14 residues. The V gene lost 3 bases and the J gene lost 8 bases, with 13 bases spanning the gap. Germline assignment: CDR1 WSHSY and CDR2 SAAADI. In nucleotides, the CDR3 is TGCGCCAGCAGTGACCTCTGGGGCAACGAAAAACTGTTTTTT. It yields the protein CASSDLWGNEKLFF.

V gene TRBV10-3 combines with J gene TRBJ1-3, with D hard to call. The CDR3 has 14 residues. Trimming took off 4 bases at V and 8 bases at J, with 15 bases between the two ends. Germline V gene lookup returns CDR1 ENHRY and CDR2 SYGVKD. The CDR3 DNA follows: TGTGCCATCAGTGGTGAACGTAGTAGCTACACCATATATTTT. Translation gives CAISGERSSYTIYF.

This clonotype was seen only a few times. The genes are TRBV12-3 or TRBV12-4 and TRBJ2-7, with D perhaps TRBD1 or TRBD2 (6 bases each). This CDR3 has 13 residues. Trimming took 4 bases from V and 0 from J, leaving 7 bases between them. CDR3 residues: CASSSGASYEQYF. CDR3 bases: TGTGCCAGCAGTTCGGGGGCCTCCTACGAGCAGTACTTC.

The genes are TRBV27 and TRBJ1-2; 8 bases align to TRBD1. Germline trimming cut 0 bases from V and 10 bases from J; bases unmatched to any gene: 4. CDR3 size: 13 residues. CDR1 and CDR2 (germline): MNHEY, SMNVEV (reference sequence). The CDR3 coding sequence is TGTGCCAGCAGTTTATCCGGACAGGGAGACTACACCTTC. Amino acids: CASSLSGQGDYTF.

The rearrangement uses TRBV6-5 and TRBJ2-2; possible D gene TRBD1, 6 bases. Germline lookup yields CDR1 MNHEY and CDR2 SVGAGI. Trimming removed 0 bases at V and 7 bases at J, with 9 bases between. The CDR3 has 14 amino acids. The DNA for the CDR3 is TGTGCCAGCAGTTACTCAAGGGGGTACGGGGAGCTGTTTTTT. Translating it yields CASSYSRGYGELFF.

The V call is TRBV30, the J call TRBJ1-1; D is undetermined. Germline V gene data show CDR1 as GTSNPN and CDR2 as SVGIG (reference sequence). Trimming took off 4 bases at V and 7 bases at J, with 1 base between the two ends. This CDR3 comprises 8 residues. This CDR3 reads CAWNEAFF. CDR3 in DNA: TGTGCCTGGAATGAAGCTTTCTTT.

V gene TRBV4-1 combines with J gene TRBJ2-1; D remains ambiguous. Deletions cut 3 bases from V and 5 bases from J, with 5 bases between. Germline V lookup: CDR1 MGHRA, CDR2 YSYEKL. The CDR3 spans 12 residues. The CDR3 spells CASSQVHNEQFF. In DNA form, the CDR3 reads TGCGCCAGCAGCCAGGTTCACAATGAGCAGTTCTTC.

The CDR3 sequence: CASSPEGWTEAFF. CDR3 bases: TGTGCCAGCAGCCCCGAGGGGTGGACTGAAGCTTTCTTT. V gene TRBV13 combines with J gene TRBJ1-1, with a tentative D call TRBD1 (5 bases). V lost 5 bases to trimming and J lost 5 bases, with 12 bases between them. Germline CDR1 PRHDT, CDR2 FYEKMQ (reference sequence). This CDR3 comprises 13 residues.

The CDR3 loop reads CASSATGGHNTEAFF. CDR3 DNA: TGTGCCAGCAGCGCGACGGGGGGCCATAACACTGAAGCTTTCTTT. The chain combines TRBV9 with TRBJ1-1; D is perhaps TRBD1 (6 bases). There are 15 residues in the CDR3. Germline V CDR1 and CDR2: SGDLS, YYNGEE. The V end was cut by 3 bases, the J end by 2 bases, with 14 bases between. The entire variable domain, with the rest obtained from reference TRBV9 and TRBJ1-1, is as follows: DSGVTQTPKHLITATGQRVTLRCSPRSGDLSVYWYQQSLDQGLQFLIQYYNGEERAKGNILERFSAQQFPDLHSELNLSSLELGDSALYFCASSATGGHNTEAFFGQGTRLTVV.

The gene calls are TRBV7-9 and TRBJ2-5; a weak D match, TRBD1 (5 bases). Per the germline V gene, CDR1 is SEHNR and CDR2 is FQNEAQ (reference sequence). The germline V and J ends were trimmed by 4 bases and 4 bases, with 7 bases remaining between them. The CDR3 contains 12 residues. The CDR3 DNA sequence: TGTGCCAGCAGCTCAACAGGAGAGACCCAGTACTTC. This encodes CASSSTGETQYF.